Listed here are 28 T cell receptor beta chains from one sample, sequenced in a study of PD-1 blockade in classical Hodgkin lymphoma. Libraries were prepared by immunoSEQ multiplex PCR; TCRdb keeps only in-frame clonotypes and omits some of them. The sample has about 32,000 clones, about 94% seen once; the top ten hold about 0.31%. Time point denoted: cycle 4 day 1 (C4D1), after 6 weeks of nivolumab. All patients relapsed after autologous stem cell transplantation, and brentuximab vedotin exposure varied. The authors purified CD4+ T cells from thawed PBMCs by magnetic negative selection. The input for sequencing was CD4+ T cells from blood, taken before the fourth cycle of nivolumab. Receptor source: a human donor with classical Hodgkin lymphoma.

The chain recombines TRBV28 with TRBJ1-5; 8 bases align to TRBD1. The CDR3 totals 15 residues. The germline V gene has CDR1 MDHEN and CDR2 SYDVKM. Unmatched junction bases numbered 4, after V lost 6 bases and J lost 0 bases. Here the CDR3 reads CASRRTGYSNQPQHF. The DNA for the CDR3 is TGTGCCAGCAGACGGACAGGGTATAGCAATCAGCCCCAGCATTTT.

This rearrangement joins TRBV18 to TRBJ2-2, with TRBD2 matching 7 bases. The V gene end was trimmed by 3 bases and the J gene end by 6 bases; junction bases not matched to a gene: 7. Germline V gene sequence: CDR1 KGHSH, CDR2 LQKENI. There are 15 residues in the CDR3. In DNA, the CDR3 is TGTGCCAGCTCACCGACGACTAGCCCGGCCGGGGAGCTGTTTTTT. Protein product: CASSPTTSPAGELFF. Using reference TRBV18 and TRBJ2-2 for the parts outside the CDR3, the full variable domain is NAGVMQNPRHLVRRRGQEARLRCSPMKGHSHVYWYRQLPEEGLKFMVYLQKENIIDESGMPKERFSAEFPKEGPSILRIQQVVRGDSAAYFCASSPTTSPAGELFFGEGSRLTVL.

This clone appeared once. The chain links TRBV6-6 to TRBJ2-2; possibly TRBD1 for D (8 bases). Trimming shortened V by 7 bases and J by 4 bases, and 16 bases separated the two germline ends. Germline CDR1 MNHNY, CDR2 SVGAGI (reference sequence). The CDR3 runs to 15 residues. The CDR3 spells CASTWTGRGTGELFF. Written as DNA, the CDR3 is TGTGCCAGCACTTGGACAGGGAGGGGCACCGGGGAGCTGTTTTTT.

The chain carries TRBV5-1 and TRBJ2-7; 8 bases agree with TRBD2. Germline assignment: CDR1 SGHRS and CDR2 YFSETQ. The CDR3 extends over 15 amino acids. V was pared by 4 bases and J by 2 bases, with 8 bases of the junction left unmatched. The chain's CDR3 is CASSPGGARTYEQYF. The CDR3 DNA sequence: TGCGCCAGCAGCCCGGGAGGGGCACGGACCTACGAGCAGTACTTC. Filled out from reference TRBV5-1 and TRBJ2-7, the complete variable domain reads KAGVTQTPRYLIKTRGQQVTLSCSPISGHRSVSWYQQTPGQGLQFLFEYFSETQRNKGNFPGRFSGRQFSNSRSEMNVSTLELGDSALYLCASSPGGARTYEQYFGPGTRLTVT.

The chain is built from TRBV19 and TRBJ2-7; either TRBD1 or TRBD2 may fit D (5 bases each). CDR3 length equals 15 residues. Trimming shortened V by 6 bases and J by 2 bases, and 17 bases separated the two germline ends. The germline gives CDR1 LNHDA, CDR2 SQIVND (reference sequence). CDR3 region: CASRFRGDAAYEQYF. CDR3 bases: TGTGCCAGTAGGTTCCGTGGGGACGCCGCCTACGAGCAGTACTTC. Combining the CDR3 with reference TRBV19 and TRBJ2-7 gives the whole variable domain DGGITQSPKYLFRKEGQNVTLSCEQNLNHDAMYWYRQDPGQGLRLIYYSQIVNDFQKGDIAEGYSVSREKKESFPLTVTSAQKNPTAFYLCASRFRGDAAYEQYFGPGTRLTVT.

The CDR3 loop is CASSLSTSGNTGELFF. The CDR3 DNA reads as TGTGCCAGCAGTTTATCGACTAGCGGGAACACCGGGGAGCTGTTTTTT. The chain is built from TRBV27 and TRBJ2-2; TRBD2 matches 9 bases. The CDR3 has 16 amino acids. V shed 0 bases and J 1 base; nucleotides not matched to a gene: 0. The V gene's germline CDR1 is MNHEY and CDR2 SMNVEV (reference sequence).

This clone showed up just once. This chain connects TRBV5-1 to TRBJ2-5, with 7 bases fitting TRBD1. This CDR3 contains 14 residues. The V gene end was trimmed by 3 bases and the J gene end by 2 bases; junction bases not matched to a gene: 4. Germline V gives CDR1 SGHRS, CDR2 YFSETQ. DNA of the CDR3: TGCGCCAGCAGCTGGGACAGCAGACAAGAGACCCAGTACTTC. Its protein is CASSWDSRQETQYF.

The V and J genes are TRBV10-3 and TRBJ2-1; 12 bases fit TRBD2. Per germline, CDR1 ENHRY and CDR2 SYGVKD. The CDR3 covers 15 residues. V was pared by 4 bases and J by 5 bases, with 3 bases of the junction left unmatched. The CDR3 bases are TGTGCCATCAGTGTGACTAGCGGGGGACACAATGAGCAGTTCTTC. Translated, it gives CAISVTSGGHNEQFF.

The chain joins TRBV30 to TRBJ2-7; 12 bases are shared with TRBD2. The CDR3 sequence is 15 residues long. V was clipped by 6 bases and J by 0 bases; unmatched bases: 6. Germline V gene sequence: CDR1 GTSNPN, CDR2 SVGIG (reference sequence). CDR3 nucleotide sequence: TGTGCCTGCTCCGCGACTAGCGGGAGCTCCTACGAGCAGTACTTC. Amino acid sequence: CACSATSGSSYEQYF.

The V gene is TRBV7-6, the J gene TRBJ2-3, with 16 bases fitting TRBD2. Per the germline V gene, CDR1 is SGHVS and CDR2 is FNYEAQ. The CDR3 contains 20 residues. V lost 5 bases and J lost 2; bases outside the gene matches: 13. The CDR3 coding sequence is TGTGCCAGCAGCCCGGGGACTAGCGGGAGGGCCGGGGTAAACACAGATACGCAGTATTTT. Protein: CASSPGTSGRAGVNTDTQYF.

V and J are TRBV19 and TRBJ2-7; D not resolved. CDR1 is LNHDA and CDR2 is SQIVND in the germline V gene (reference sequence). V dropped 7 bases and J dropped 6 bases, with 19 bases sitting between them. The CDR3 is 14 amino acids. CDR3 sequence reads: CASTPGTLMAEQYF. The DNA for the CDR3 is TGTGCCAGTACCCCCGGTACCCTTATGGCCGAGCAGTACTTC.

CDR3: CASSVTTGTGNYEQYF. As DNA, the CDR3 is TGTGCCAGCAGCGTGACGACCGGGACAGGGAACTACGAGCAGTACTTC. V usage is TRBV11-3 and J usage is TRBJ2-7; 9 positions match TRBD1. Germline V gene data show CDR1 as SGHNT and CDR2 as YENEEA. With V trimmed by 5 bases and J by 3 bases, 11 bases remained unmatched. This CDR3 is 16 amino acids long. The variable domain in full, completed from reference TRBV11-3 and TRBJ2-7, reads EAGVVQSPRYKIIEKKQPVAFWCNPISGHNTLYWYLQNLGQGPELLIRYENEEAVDDSQLPKDRFSAERLKGVDSTLKIQPAELGDSAVYLCASSVTTGTGNYEQYFGPGTRLTVT.

The V call is TRBV7-2, the J call TRBJ1-3; D gene ambiguous. Germline values: CDR1 SGHTA, CDR2 FQGNSA. Deletions cut 5 bases from V and 1 base from J, with 3 bases between. The CDR3 spans 12 residues. DNA for the CDR3: TGTGCCAGCAGCCCTTCTGGAAACACCATATATTTT. Translation gives CASSPSGNTIYF.

The rearrangement uses TRBV6-5 and TRBJ2-1; 8 bases are a match to TRBD1. CDR1 MNHEY and CDR2 SVGAGI come from the germline V gene. The CDR3 has 15 amino acids. The V and J ends lost 5 bases and 2 bases, in that order; junction bases with no gene match: 5. DNA of the CDR3: TGTGCCAGCAGTCTAACAGGGGGTCCCTACAATGAGCAGTTCTTC. It encodes CASSLTGGPYNEQFF.

The chain uses TRBV27 and TRBJ1-1; a possible D gene is TRBD1 (5 bases). CDR1 MNHEY and CDR2 SMNVEV come from the germline V gene (reference sequence). V was pared by 2 bases and J by 3 bases, with 10 bases between. The CDR3 is 14 amino acids. CDR3 bases: TGTGCCAGCAGTTTAAGGCAGGGTGACACTGAAGCTTTCTTT. Translating it yields CASSLRQGDTEAFF.

The genes are TRBV6-5 and TRBJ2-1; 9 bases align to TRBD2. J lost 2 bases, V lost 6 bases, and 5 bases had no gene match. The CDR3 contains 15 residues. CDR1 is MNHEY, CDR2 SVGAGI, per germline. CDR3 in amino acids: CASRPTSGPYNEQFF. CDR3 bases: TGTGCCAGCAGGCCAACTAGCGGGCCCTACAATGAGCAGTTCTTC.

CDR3 sequence reads: CASSDLSGYNEQFF. The CDR3 bases are TGTGCCAGCAGTGATCTTAGCGGTTACAATGAGCAGTTCTTC. V gene TRBV6-1 combines with J gene TRBJ2-1; tentatively, D is TRBD2 (6 bases). Germline V gene sequence: CDR1 MNHNS, CDR2 SASEGT. Trimming stripped 3 bases from V and 4 bases from J, with 10 bases between. The CDR3 spans 14 residues.

The chain is built from TRBV5-1 and TRBJ2-5; no firm D call. V was trimmed by 1 base and J by 2 bases, leaving 15 bases between them. This CDR3 has 16 amino acids. Germline values: CDR1 SGHRS, CDR2 YFSETQ. CDR3 region: CASSLMVQGPQETQYF. CDR3 coding DNA: TGCGCCAGCAGCTTGATGGTCCAAGGGCCTCAAGAGACCCAGTACTTC.

This chain links TRBV27 with TRBJ2-7, with TRBD2 matching over 9 bases. V trimming: 5 bases; J trimming: 7 bases; junction bases outside the gene matches: 9. The CDR3 runs to 14 residues. Germline V gene sequence: CDR1 MNHEY, CDR2 SMNVEV (reference sequence). CDR3 in DNA: TGTGCCAGCAGTCCCGAGAGCGGGAGGAGAGAGCAGTACTTC. Amino acid sequence: CASSPESGRREQYF.

This chain links TRBV7-9 with TRBJ2-2; TRBD2 aligns across 13 bases. The V gene end was trimmed by 5 bases and the J gene end by 4 bases; junction bases not matched to a gene: 4. The CDR3 is 16 residues long. Germline CDR1 SEHNR, CDR2 FQNEAQ (reference sequence). CDR3 sequence: CASSLRLAGGTGELFF. In DNA form, the CDR3 reads TGTGCCAGCAGCCTCCGACTAGCGGGAGGCACCGGGGAGCTGTTTTTT.

The chain has TRBV11-3 and TRBJ1-1; the D is unclear. CDR1 is SGHNT and CDR2 is YENEEA in the germline V gene. CDR3 length equals 13 residues. Trimming removed 6 bases from V and 4 bases from J, with 12 bases in between. This CDR3 reads CASSAESITEAFF. CDR3 sequence (DNA): TGTGCCAGCAGTGCGGAGTCGATCACTGAAGCTTTCTTT.

The J gene is TRBJ2-2, the V gene TRBV7-3; 7 nucleotides agree with TRBD2. The CDR3 loop spans 18 amino acids. V was clipped by 5 bases and J by 1 base; unmatched bases: 13. Germline V gene data show CDR1 as SGHTA and CDR2 as FQGTGA. CDR3 DNA sequence: TGTGCCAGCAGCCCCCGGGGGAGGGAAATAGGGAACACCGGGGAGCTGTTTTTT. Encoded protein: CASSPRGREIGNTGELFF.

The V gene is TRBV29-1, the J gene TRBJ1-4; 8 positions agree with TRBD1. Per the germline V gene, CDR1 is SQVTM and CDR2 is ANQGSEA. The CDR3 covers 17 residues. V was pared by 3 bases and J by 0 bases, with 9 bases of the junction left unmatched. The CDR3 sequence is CSVDDPGGSATNEKLFF. As DNA, the CDR3 is TGCAGCGTTGACGACCCAGGGGGCTCGGCAACTAATGAAAAACTGTTTTTT.

The chain joins TRBV30 to TRBJ2-5, with D perhaps assigned TRBD1 or TRBD2 (6 bases each). The DNA end is more similar to TRBJ2-7, so the J call may be wrong. The CDR3 totals 12 residues. Germline V gene data show CDR1 as GTSNPN and CDR2 as SVGIG (reference sequence). CDR3: CAWSGRGGEQYF. CDR3 bases: TGTGCCTGGAGCGGGAGAGGGGGCGAGCAGTACTTC.

V gene TRBV2 combines with J gene TRBJ2-7, with no clear D. Trimming shortened V by 2 bases and J by 6 bases, and 8 bases separated the two germline ends. Germline V gene data show CDR1 as SNHLY and CDR2 as FYNNEI. This CDR3 comprises 12 residues. DNA for the CDR3: TGTGCCAGCAGTGAATTAGGTGGCGAGCAGTACTTC. This translates into CASSELGGEQYF.

The J gene is TRBJ2-2, the V gene TRBV6-1; D possibly corresponds to TRBD1 (5 bases). CDR1 is MNHNS, CDR2 SASEGT, per germline. The CDR3 length is 18 residues. The V gene lost 2 bases and the J gene lost 0 bases, with 16 bases spanning the gap. This CDR3 reads CASSEPERGRANTGELFF. For the CDR3, the DNA is TGTGCCAGCAGTGAACCGGAAAGGGGCAGAGCGAACACCGGGGAGCTGTTTTTT.

This chain connects TRBV19 to TRBJ2-7; D uncertain. The CDR3 length is 14 residues. Trimming removed 3 bases from V and 0 bases from J, with 9 bases in between. CDR1 and CDR2 from the germline V gene are LNHDA and SQIVND (reference sequence). This CDR3 is CASSIRRSSYEQYF. The DNA for the CDR3 is TGTGCCAGTAGTATTCGAAGGAGCTCCTACGAGCAGTACTTC.

The table lists this clone with a count of one. The chain carries TRBV5-4 and TRBJ2-7; 9 bases line up with TRBD2. The CDR3 spans 16 residues. V was clipped by 1 base and J by 7 bases; unmatched bases: 12. Germline values: CDR1 SGHNT, CDR2 YYREEE (reference sequence). The CDR3, as DNA: TGTGCCAGCAGCTTGAAACTAGCGGGCCCTTCTCGAGAGCAGTACTTC. It codes for CASSLKLAGPSREQYF.